The 11 T cell receptor beta chains presented below share a single source sample, sequenced in a study of T-cell reconstitution after alpha-beta-depleted transplantation in children. TCRbeta library construction was performed incorporating unique molecular identifiers. One entry per CDR3 protein results from TCRdb running MiXCR on the PCR reads. The data contain 600,000 to 800,000 distinct CDR3 sequences, about 12% of them singletons. The input for sequencing was PBMCs, taken before TCRalphabeta/CD19-depleted stem cell transplant. The receptors were sampled from a girl aged 2-15 years with congenital amegakaryocytic thrombocytopenia, due to receive a stem cell transplant.

The V call is TRBV12-3 or TRBV12-4, the J call TRBJ1-2, with D possibly being TRBD1 (6 bases). V was shortened by 4 bases and J by 5 bases, with 14 bases between the two germline ends. The CDR3 runs to 14 residues. The CDR3 reads CASSSHRVEYGYTF. The CDR3, as DNA: TGTGCCAGCAGTTCGCACAGGGTTGAGTATGGCTACACCTTC.

The chain has TRBV29-1 and TRBJ2-7; D gene uncertain. This CDR3 has 14 amino acids. V was cut by 3 bases and J by 3 bases, with 15 bases left in between. CDR1 is SQVTM and CDR2 is ANQGSEA in the germline V gene. CDR3 loop: CSVEVANSNYEQYF. The CDR3 nucleotides read TGCAGCGTTGAGGTGGCAAATTCAAACTACGAGCAGTACTTC.

This clonotype was counted at least ten times. The J gene is TRBJ2-5, the V gene TRBV20-1, with D perhaps TRBD2 (6 bases). V was pared by 3 bases and J by 7 bases, with 18 bases between. CDR1 is DFQATT, CDR2 SNEGSKA, per germline (reference sequence). The CDR3 length is 14 residues. CDR3 region: CSARDSGSGGTQYF. The CDR3 DNA follows: TGCAGTGCTAGGGACTCCGGGAGTGGAGGGACCCAGTACTTC.

In its sample, this clonotype was seen many times. The V call is TRBV12-3 or TRBV12-4, the J call TRBJ1-2, with a possible D match to TRBD1 (6 bases). V was cut by 1 base and J by 6 bases, with 9 bases left in between. The CDR3 totals 13 residues. The CDR3 sequence: CASSLVTGNGYTF. The CDR3 DNA reads as TGTGCCAGCAGTTTAGTGACAGGCAATGGCTACACCTTC.

The chain joins TRBV7-6 to TRBJ2-5, with D perhaps TRBD2 (5 bases). Looked up from germline, CDR1 is SGHVS and CDR2 is FNYEAQ. The V end lost 1 base, the J end lost 2 bases, and 8 bases lay between the germline ends. The CDR3 loop spans 14 amino acids. The CDR3 here is CASSLGELQETQYF. CDR3 bases: TGTGCCAGCAGCTTAGGGGAGCTACAAGAGACCCAGTACTTC.

This clonotype was counted between two and nine times. This chain uses TRBV5-1 with TRBJ2-1, with 10 bases that match TRBD2. The V gene end was trimmed by 0 bases and the J gene end by 3 bases; junction bases not matched to a gene: 6. The CDR3 totals 17 residues. Germline values: CDR1 SGHRS, CDR2 YFSETQ. The CDR3 spells CASSLGSSGSIYNEQFF. CDR3 sequence (DNA): TGCGCCAGCAGCTTGGGGTCTAGCGGGAGTATCTACAATGAGCAGTTCTTC.

Comment on this clonotype: It may be a read error: a sequence one base away is much more abundant. The V gene is TRBV20-1, the J gene TRBJ2-3, with 7 bases aligning to TRBD2. The CDR3 totals 15 residues. V was pared by 4 bases and J by 0 bases, with 7 bases of the junction left unmatched. CDR1 DFQATT and CDR2 SNEGSKA come from the germline V gene (reference sequence). The DNA of the CDR3 is TGCAGTGCTATACGACCAGCGGGAAGCACAGATACGCAGTATTTT. Translation gives CSAIRPAGSTDTQYF.

The chain uses TRBV9 and TRBJ2-3, with 8 positions matching TRBD2. With V trimmed by 4 bases and J by 5 bases, 9 bases remained unmatched. The CDR3 is made up of 15 amino acids. Germline CDR1 SGDLS, CDR2 YYNGEE. This chain's CDR3 is CASSPSGGPQDTQYF. CDR3 DNA sequence: TGTGCCAGCAGCCCCTCGGGAGGGCCGCAAGATACGCAGTATTTT.

This clonotype was observed many times. V and J are TRBV7-6 and TRBJ2-7, with D perhaps matching TRBD2 (5 bases). V dropped 1 base and J dropped 3 bases, with 13 bases sitting between them. CDR1 is SGHVS, CDR2 FNYEAQ, per germline. The CDR3 loop spans 15 amino acids. CDR3 sequence (DNA): TGTGCCAGCAGCTTAGTCCTGTCTCGGGACTACGAGCAGTACTTC. Its translation: CASSLVLSRDYEQYF.

V gene TRBV4-1 combines with J gene TRBJ2-1; TRBD2 aligns across 11 bases. Germline CDR1 reads MGHRA; CDR2 reads YSYEKL. Trimming at V came to 0 bases and at J to 7 bases, leaving 8 bases not matched to a gene. The CDR3 consists of 17 residues. The chain's CDR3 is CASSQDRTSGRGNEQFF. The CDR3 DNA is TGCGCCAGCAGCCAAGATCGAACTAGCGGGAGAGGGAATGAGCAGTTCTTC.

This clonotype was seen only a few times. The genes are TRBV20-1 and TRBJ1-1, with D maybe TRBD1 (6 bases). Germline CDR1 and CDR2: DFQATT and SNEGSKA (reference sequence). This CDR3 has 14 residues. V gave up 2 bases and J gave up 2 bases, with 12 bases separating them. The CDR3 loop is CSARMRTDNTEAFF. DNA for the CDR3: TGCAGTGCTAGAATGAGGACAGACAACACTGAAGCTTTCTTT.